The 22 T cell receptor beta chains presented below share a single source sample, sequenced in a study of cytomegalovirus exposure and HLA in healthy donors. TCRdb's copy holds only in-frame clones and misses some; the assay was immunoSEQ multiplex PCR. The sample has about 350,000 clones, around 87% seen once. Sequenced sample: PBMCs. The receptors derive from a woman aged 30 to 39 in good health and CMV-seropositive.

This chain links TRBV9 with TRBJ2-3; TRBD2 agrees at 9 bases. From germline, CDR1 is SGDLS and CDR2 YYNGEE. The length of the CDR3 is 16 residues. The V segment lost 4 bases and the J segment 6 bases; nucleotides outside the gene matches: 12. The CDR3 DNA sequence: TGTGCCAGCAGCCTTAGGCAGCGGGGGGACCAGGATACGCAGTATTTT. This translates into CASSLRQRGDQDTQYF.

There are a few counts of this clone. The CDR3 DNA is TGTGCCAGCAGTTCCGGGACAGGGGCGGACATTCAGTACTTC. This encodes CASSSGTGADIQYF. The rearrangement joins TRBV6-5 to TRBJ2-4, with 10 bases lining up with TRBD1. With V trimmed by 4 bases and J by 8 bases, 5 bases remained unmatched. In germline, CDR1 is MNHEY, CDR2 SVGAGI. The CDR3 extends over 14 amino acids.

This rearrangement joins TRBV28 to TRBJ1-5, with D possibly being TRBD1 (5 bases). CDR1 is MDHEN, CDR2 SYDVKM, per germline. The CDR3 sequence is 16 residues long. V lost 3 bases to trimming and J lost 4 bases, with 16 bases between them. CDR3 bases: TGTGCCAGCAGTTTGAGGGGATTTGGGGTTAATCAGCCCCAGCATTTT. Its protein is CASSLRGFGVNQPQHF.

The sample holds many counts of this clone. This chain connects TRBV29-1 to TRBJ2-2; TRBD2 matches 8 bases. The V segment lost 2 bases and the J segment 6 bases; nucleotides outside the gene matches: 11. The CDR3 is made up of 16 amino acids. Germline V gene data show CDR1 as SQVTM and CDR2 as ANQGSEA. CDR3 sequence reads: CSVESGRAGLPGELFF. The CDR3 coding sequence is TGCAGCGTTGAATCCGGGAGGGCCGGGTTGCCCGGGGAGCTGTTTTTT.

This chain connects TRBV28 to TRBJ2-1; D is ambiguous. CDR1 is MDHEN and CDR2 is SYDVKM in the germline V gene. V lost 5 bases and J lost 12, with 14 bases in between. The CDR3 covers 12 residues. CDR3 residues: CASSASFLWQFF. For the CDR3, the DNA is TGTGCCAGCAGTGCCTCTTTTTTGTGGCAGTTCTTC.

The V gene is TRBV9, the J gene TRBJ1-1; D may be TRBD1 (5 bases). Trimming shortened V by 0 bases and J by 4 bases, and 10 bases separated the two germline ends. This CDR3 spans 14 amino acids. Germline-derived CDR1 and CDR2 are SGDLS and YYNGEE. CDR3 bases: TGTGCCAGCAGCGTAGGGGGGTTCGGCACTGAAGCTTTCTTT. It specifies CASSVGGFGTEAFF.

This clone has only one observation. The chain combines TRBV2 with TRBJ2-3, with TRBD1 matching 11 bases. The CDR3 totals 16 residues. The V gene end was trimmed by 4 bases and the J gene end by 6 bases; junction bases not matched to a gene: 9. CDR1 is SNHLY, CDR2 FYNNEI, per germline. The CDR3 here is CASSVSGQGAGDTQYF. The CDR3 DNA is TGTGCCAGCAGTGTGTCCGGACAGGGGGCAGGTGATACGCAGTATTTT. The whole variable domain, filled in from reference TRBV2 and TRBJ2-3, reads EPEVTQTPSHQVTQMGQEVILRCVPISNHLYFYWYRQILGQKVEFLVSFYNNEISEKSEIFDDQFSVERPDGSNFTLKIRSTKLEDSAMYFCASSVSGQGAGDTQYFGPGTRLTVL.

This clone has only a few counts. The genes are TRBV6-4 and TRBJ1-5; the match to TRBD1 covers 8 bases. Per the germline V gene, CDR1 is MRHNA and CDR2 is SNTAGT. The CDR3 has 14 amino acids. The V segment lost 7 bases and the J segment 9 bases; nucleotides outside the gene matches: 11. The CDR3 spells CASIRQGHLGPQHF. The CDR3 coding sequence is TGTGCCAGCATCAGACAGGGGCACCTTGGGCCCCAGCATTTT.

The CDR3 coding sequence is TGCGCCAGCAGCTTAAACAGGGTCTACGAGCAGTACTTC. The encoded protein is CASSLNRVYEQYF. The chain has TRBV5-1 and TRBJ2-7; a weak D match, TRBD1 (6 bases). The germline V gene has CDR1 SGHRS and CDR2 YFSETQ. This CDR3 spans 13 amino acids. V lost 2 bases and J lost 3, with 9 bases in between.

The chain combines TRBV7-8 with TRBJ1-5; D remains unclear. The germline CDR1 and CDR2 sequences are SGHVS and FQNEAQ. The CDR3 length is 15 residues. Trimming took off 1 base at V and 4 bases at J, with 11 bases between the two ends. In nucleotides, the CDR3 is TGTGCCAGCAGCTTAGTGGGCAGCAGGAATCAGCCCCAGCATTTT. It encodes CASSLVGSRNQPQHF.

The chain carries TRBV6-1 and TRBJ2-7; D gene uncertain. This CDR3 is built from 13 residues. With 4 bases removed from V and 5 bases from J, the gap between germline ends came to 12 bases. Germline loops: CDR1 MNHNS, CDR2 SASEGT. The CDR3, as DNA: TGTGCCAGCAGTGGAACGAATCCCCACGAGCAGTACTTC. This codes for CASSGTNPHEQYF.

This chain joins TRBV7-2 and TRBJ2-5; 9 nucleotides match TRBD1. CDR1 SGHTA and CDR2 FQGNSA come from the germline V gene. Trimming at V came to 4 bases and at J to 5 bases, leaving 5 bases not matched to a gene. This CDR3 has 14 residues. The CDR3 sequence: CASSSDRGLETQYF. Here the CDR3 DNA reads TGTGCCAGCAGCTCGGACAGGGGCCTGGAGACCCAGTACTTC.

V gene TRBV7-6 combines with J gene TRBJ2-3; D is perhaps TRBD1 (5 bases). Germline CDR1 reads SGHVS; CDR2 reads FNYEAQ. V gave up 5 bases and J gave up 5 bases, with 17 bases separating them. The CDR3 runs to 15 residues. The CDR3 is CASSTDIVLGDTQYF. CDR3 nucleotide sequence: TGTGCCAGCAGCACGGACATTGTACTGGGAGATACGCAGTATTTT. Together with reference TRBV7-6 and TRBJ2-3, the CDR3 gives the full variable domain: GAGVSQSPRYKVTKRGQDVALRCDPISGHVSLYWYRQALGQGPEFLTYFNYEAQQDKSGLPNDRFSAERPEGSISTLTIQRTEQRDSAMYRCASSTDIVLGDTQYFGPGTRLTVL.

CDR3 in DNA: TGTGCCAGCAGTTTACAGGGGGCGCTGAACACTGAAGCTTTCTTT. It translates to CASSLQGALNTEAFF. The chain is built from TRBV27 and TRBJ1-1; TRBD1 agrees at 8 bases. With 2 bases clipped from V and 0 bases from J, the junction kept 2 bases outside the gene matches. CDR3 length: 15 amino acids. Germline lookup yields CDR1 MNHEY and CDR2 SMNVEV (reference sequence).

This clone was recorded once. CDR3 loop: CASSLSASVHEQYF. DNA for the CDR3: TGTGCCAGCAGCTTATCGGCTAGCGTCCACGAGCAGTACTTC. The gene calls are TRBV7-9 and TRBJ2-7; tentatively, D is TRBD2 (6 bases). This CDR3 is built from 14 residues. Germline CDR1 is SEHNR and CDR2 is FQNEAQ (reference sequence). V dropped 2 bases and J dropped 5 bases, with 13 bases sitting between them.

This clone was detected only a few times. The chain has TRBV30 and TRBJ1-2; D is ambiguous. Between the trimmed V and J ends, which lost 3 bases and 4 bases, there was a span of 9 bases. The germline gives CDR1 GTSNPN, CDR2 SVGIG (reference sequence). The CDR3 is 12 amino acids. In DNA form, the CDR3 reads TGTGCCTGGAGGCTCTCTTCCTATGGCTACACCTTC. This codes for CAWRLSSYGYTF.

The chain employs TRBV5-1 and TRBJ2-7; 8 bases match TRBD2. The CDR3 contains 17 residues. Germline V CDR1 and CDR2: SGHRS, YFSETQ. The trim removed 0 bases at V and 3 bases at J, leaving 11 bases unmatched. CDR3: CASSLEEGGLADYEQYF. The CDR3 DNA follows: TGCGCCAGCAGCTTGGAAGAGGGCGGACTAGCCGACTACGAGCAGTACTTC.

CDR3 DNA sequence: TGCGCCAGCAGCCAACGGGGGTCCCGGGCCCAGAGGGACATTCAGTACTTC. This sequence encodes CASSQRGSRAQRDIQYF. The genes are TRBV4-1 and TRBJ2-4; TRBD2 is a possible D gene (6 bases). The CDR3 has 17 amino acids. Trimming cost V 2 bases and J 8 bases, with 22 bases left between them. Per the germline V gene, CDR1 is MGHRA and CDR2 is YSYEKL.

The CDR3 reads CASSQWGSGNYEQYF. The DNA of the CDR3 is TGCGCCAGCAGCCAATGGGGTAGCGGGAACTACGAGCAGTACTTC. This rearrangement joins TRBV4-1 to TRBJ2-7; 8 bases line up with TRBD2. Germline V gene sequence: CDR1 MGHRA, CDR2 YSYEKL. V lost 2 bases, J lost 3 bases, and 6 bases stayed unmatched. This CDR3 has 15 amino acids.

This chain connects TRBV29-1 to TRBJ1-1; tentatively, D is TRBD1 (6 bases). CDR1 is SQVTM and CDR2 is ANQGSEA in the germline V gene. The germline V and J ends were trimmed by 3 bases and 0 bases, with 14 bases remaining between them. The CDR3 has 15 residues. The CDR3 DNA follows: TGCAGCGTTGACAGGGGCGGGGGGTTGAACACTGAAGCTTTCTTT. This encodes CSVDRGGGLNTEAFF.

This rearrangement joins TRBV23-1 to TRBJ2-2; D perhaps matches TRBD2 (6 bases). TRBV23-1 is recorded as an ORF, its role being uncertain. Trimming left V 0 bases short and J 0 bases short, with 11 bases between. CDR3 size: 17 residues. CDR3 sequence (DNA): TGCGCCAGCAGTCAATCAGGCGGGGATCCGAACACCGGGGAGCTGTTTTTT. It translates to CASSQSGGDPNTGELFF.

This chain uses TRBV10-3 with TRBJ2-7; 8 bases are shared with TRBD2. Germline values: CDR1 ENHRY, CDR2 SYGVKD. Trimming cost V 10 bases and J 5 bases; bases outside gene matches: 10. The CDR3 is made up of 13 amino acids. The chain's CDR3 is CATEGLAGDEQYF. CDR3 DNA: TGTGCCACAGAAGGACTAGCCGGCGACGAGCAGTACTTC.